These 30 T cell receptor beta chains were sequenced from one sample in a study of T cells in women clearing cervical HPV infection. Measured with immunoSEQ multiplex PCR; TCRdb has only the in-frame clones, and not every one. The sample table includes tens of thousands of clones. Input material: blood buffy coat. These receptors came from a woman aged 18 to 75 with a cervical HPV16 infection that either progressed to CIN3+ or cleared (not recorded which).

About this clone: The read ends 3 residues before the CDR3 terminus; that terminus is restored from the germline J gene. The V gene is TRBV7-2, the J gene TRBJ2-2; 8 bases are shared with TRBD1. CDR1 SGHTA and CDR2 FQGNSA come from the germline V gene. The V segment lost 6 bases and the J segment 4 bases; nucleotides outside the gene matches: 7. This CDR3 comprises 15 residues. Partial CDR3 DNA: TGTGCCAGCAGACCCCAGGGGGCCGGCACCGGGGAG. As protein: CASRPQGAGTGE. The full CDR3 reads CASRPQGAGTGELFF.

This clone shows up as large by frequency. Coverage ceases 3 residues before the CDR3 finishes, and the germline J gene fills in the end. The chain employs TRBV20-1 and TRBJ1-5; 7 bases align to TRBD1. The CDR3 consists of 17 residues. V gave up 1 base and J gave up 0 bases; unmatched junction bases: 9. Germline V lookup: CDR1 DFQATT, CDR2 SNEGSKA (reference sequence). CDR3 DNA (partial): TGCAGTGCTAGAGCGGGACAGCGACGTTATAGCAATCAGCCC. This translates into CSARAGQRRYSNQP. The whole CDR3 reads CSARAGQRRYSNQPQHF.

The sequenced CDR3 bases are TGCAGTGCTAGAGCGGGACAGTCAATCACAGATACG. As protein: CSARAGQSITDT. The entire CDR3 is CSARAGQSITDTQYF. This chain links TRBV20-1 with TRBJ2-3, with 7 bases that match TRBD1. The CDR3 end falls 3 residues outside the read, so it is completed with the germline J gene. The V gene end was trimmed by 1 base and the J gene end by 2 bases; junction bases not matched to a gene: 6. The germline V gene has CDR1 DFQATT and CDR2 SNEGSKA (reference sequence). This CDR3 has 15 residues.

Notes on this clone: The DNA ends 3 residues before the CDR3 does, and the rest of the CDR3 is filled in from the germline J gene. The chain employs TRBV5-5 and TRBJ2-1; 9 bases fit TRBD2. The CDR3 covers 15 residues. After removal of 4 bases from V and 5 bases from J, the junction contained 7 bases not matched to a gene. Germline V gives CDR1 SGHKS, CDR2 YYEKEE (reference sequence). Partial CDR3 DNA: TGTGCCAGCAGCAACTTAGCGGGGGTGAACAATGAG. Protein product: CASSNLAGVNNE. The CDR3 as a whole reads CASSNLAGVNNEQFF.

The CDR3 sequence: CSARRADTQYF. Partial CDR3 DNA: TGCAGTGCTAGGAGGGCTGATACG. The chain is built from TRBV20-1 and TRBJ2-3; D is perhaps TRBD2 (5 bases). The sequenced fragment ends 3 residues before the CDR3 boundary, so the rest is inferred from the germline J gene. CDR1 is DFQATT and CDR2 is SNEGSKA in the germline V gene (reference sequence). The CDR3 spans 11 residues. Trimming removed 3 bases at V and 6 bases at J, with 7 bases between.

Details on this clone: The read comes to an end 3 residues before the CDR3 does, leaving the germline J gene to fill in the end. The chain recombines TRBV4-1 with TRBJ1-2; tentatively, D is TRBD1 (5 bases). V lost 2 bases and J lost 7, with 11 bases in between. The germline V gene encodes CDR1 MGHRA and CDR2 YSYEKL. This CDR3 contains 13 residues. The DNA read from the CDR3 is TGCGCCAGCAGCCAATCAGGGAGGGGTGGC. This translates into CASSQSGRGG. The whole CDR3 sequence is CASSQSGRGGYTF.

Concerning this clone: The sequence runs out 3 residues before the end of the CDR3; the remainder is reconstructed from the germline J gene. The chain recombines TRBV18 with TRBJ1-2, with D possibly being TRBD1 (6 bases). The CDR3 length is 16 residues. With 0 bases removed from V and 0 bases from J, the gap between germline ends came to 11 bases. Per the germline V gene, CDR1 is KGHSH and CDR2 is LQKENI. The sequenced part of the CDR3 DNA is TGTGCCAGCTCACCACCGAGCAGGGGACCTAACTATGGC. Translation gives CASSPPSRGPNYG. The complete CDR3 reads CASSPPSRGPNYGYTF.

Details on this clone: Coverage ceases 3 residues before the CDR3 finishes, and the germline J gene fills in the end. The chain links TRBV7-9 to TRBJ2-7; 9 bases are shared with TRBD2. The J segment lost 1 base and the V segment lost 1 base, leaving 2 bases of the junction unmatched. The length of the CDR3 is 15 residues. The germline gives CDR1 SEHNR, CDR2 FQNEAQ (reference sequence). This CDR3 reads CASSLDTSGSYEQYF. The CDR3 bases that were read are TGTGCCAGCAGCTTAGATACTAGCGGGTCCTACGAG.

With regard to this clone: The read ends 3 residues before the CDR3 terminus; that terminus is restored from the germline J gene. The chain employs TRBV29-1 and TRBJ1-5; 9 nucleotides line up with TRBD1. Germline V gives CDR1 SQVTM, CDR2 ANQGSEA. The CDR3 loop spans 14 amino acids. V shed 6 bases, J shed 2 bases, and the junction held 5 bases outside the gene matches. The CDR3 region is CSVGQGLGNQPQHF. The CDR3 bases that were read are TGCAGCGTCGGACAGGGGTTGGGCAATCAGCCC.

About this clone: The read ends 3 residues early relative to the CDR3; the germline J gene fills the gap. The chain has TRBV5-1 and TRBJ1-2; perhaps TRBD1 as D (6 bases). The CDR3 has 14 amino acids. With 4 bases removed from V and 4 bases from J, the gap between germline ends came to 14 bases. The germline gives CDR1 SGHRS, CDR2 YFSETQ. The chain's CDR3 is CASSIRTDGYGYTF. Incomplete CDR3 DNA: TGCGCCAGCAGCATCCGGACAGACGGCTATGGC.

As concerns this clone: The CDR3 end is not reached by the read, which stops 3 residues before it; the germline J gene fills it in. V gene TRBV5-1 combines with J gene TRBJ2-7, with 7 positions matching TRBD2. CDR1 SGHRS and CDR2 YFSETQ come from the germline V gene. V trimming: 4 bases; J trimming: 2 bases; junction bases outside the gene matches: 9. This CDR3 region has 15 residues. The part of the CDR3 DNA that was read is TGCGCCAGCAGCCCGCCTAACGCGGGGGCCTACGAG. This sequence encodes CASSPPNAGAYE. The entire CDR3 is CASSPPNAGAYEQYF.

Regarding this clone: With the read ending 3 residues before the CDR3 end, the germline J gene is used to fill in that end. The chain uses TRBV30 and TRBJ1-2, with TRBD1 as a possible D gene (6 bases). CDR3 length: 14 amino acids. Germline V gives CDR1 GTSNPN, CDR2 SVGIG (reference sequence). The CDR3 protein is CAWNSGGLNNDYTF. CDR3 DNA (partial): TGTGCCTGGAATAGCGGGGGGCTAAACAATGAC. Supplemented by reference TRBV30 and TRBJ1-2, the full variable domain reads SQTIHQWPATLVQPVGSPLSLECTVEGTSNPNLYWYRQAAGRGLQLLFYSVGIGQISSEVPQNLSASRPQDRQFILSSKKLLLSDSGFYLCAWNSGGLNNDYTFGSGTRLTVV.

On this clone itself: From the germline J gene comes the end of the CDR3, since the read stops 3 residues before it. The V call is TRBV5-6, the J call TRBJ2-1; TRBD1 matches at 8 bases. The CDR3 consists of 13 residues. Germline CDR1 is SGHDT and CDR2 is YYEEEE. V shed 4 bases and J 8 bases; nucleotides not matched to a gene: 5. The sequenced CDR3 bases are TGTGCCAGCAGCCCGGACAGGGTCGATGAG. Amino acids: CASSPDRVDE. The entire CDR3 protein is CASSPDRVDEQFF.

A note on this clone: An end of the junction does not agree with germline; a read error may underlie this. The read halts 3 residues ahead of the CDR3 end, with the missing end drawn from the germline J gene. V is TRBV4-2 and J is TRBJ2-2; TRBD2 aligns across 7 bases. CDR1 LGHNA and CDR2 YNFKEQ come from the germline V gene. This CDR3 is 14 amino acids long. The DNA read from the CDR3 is TGCGCCAGCAGCATAAGGAGCGGGGCCGGGGAG. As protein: CASSIRSGAGE. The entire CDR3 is CASSIRSGAGELFF.

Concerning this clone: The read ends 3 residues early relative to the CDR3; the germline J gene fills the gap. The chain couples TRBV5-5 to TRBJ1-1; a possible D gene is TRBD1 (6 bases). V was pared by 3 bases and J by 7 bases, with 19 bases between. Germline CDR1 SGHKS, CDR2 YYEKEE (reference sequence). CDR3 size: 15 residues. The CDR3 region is CASSYYATGQGEAFF. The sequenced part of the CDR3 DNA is TGTGCCAGCAGCTATTACGCTACAGGGCAGGGTGAA.

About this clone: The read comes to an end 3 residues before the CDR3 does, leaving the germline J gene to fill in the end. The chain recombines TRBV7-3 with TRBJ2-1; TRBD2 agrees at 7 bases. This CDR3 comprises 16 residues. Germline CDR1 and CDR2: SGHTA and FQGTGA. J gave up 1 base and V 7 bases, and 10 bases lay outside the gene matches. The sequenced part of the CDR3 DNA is TGTGCCAGCACCCCCCATGGCGGGGGTTCCTACAATGAG. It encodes CASTPHGGGSYNE. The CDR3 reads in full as CASTPHGGGSYNEQFF. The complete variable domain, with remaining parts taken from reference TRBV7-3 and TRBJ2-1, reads GAGVSQTPSNKVTEKGKYVELRCDPISGHTALYWYRQSLGQGPEFLIYFQGTGAADDSGLPNDRFFAVRPEGSVSTLKIQRTERGDSAVYLCASTPHGGGSYNEQFFGPGTRLTVL.

This CDR3 is CASSESWLQETQYF. The part of the CDR3 DNA that was read is TGCGCCAGCAGTGAGTCCTGGCTGCAAGAGACC. The rearrangement joins TRBV10-1 to TRBJ2-5, with D unclear. The read comes to an end 3 residues before the CDR3 does, leaving the germline J gene to fill in the end. CDR1 is WNHNN, CDR2 SYGVQD, per germline (reference sequence). CDR3 length: 14 residues. Trimming removed 0 bases from V and 2 bases from J, with 7 bases in between.

The DNA read from the CDR3 is TGTGCCTGGAGTGGTAGGACAGCTTCTAACTATGGT. This gives the protein CAWSGRTASNYG. The CDR3 in its entirety is CAWSGRTASNYGQYF. The chain has TRBV30 and TRBJ2-4, with a tentative D call TRBD1 (6 bases). The read ends 3 residues early relative to the CDR3; the germline J gene fills the gap. Germline CDR1 GTSNPN, CDR2 SVGIG (reference sequence). The length of the CDR3 is 15 residues. The variable domain in full, completed from reference TRBV30 and TRBJ2-4, reads SQTIHQWPATLVQPVGSPLSLECTVEGTSNPNLYWYRQAAGRGLQLLFYSVGIGQISSEVPQNLSASRPQDRQFILSSKKLLLSDSGFYLCAWSGRTASNYGQYFGAGTRLSVL.

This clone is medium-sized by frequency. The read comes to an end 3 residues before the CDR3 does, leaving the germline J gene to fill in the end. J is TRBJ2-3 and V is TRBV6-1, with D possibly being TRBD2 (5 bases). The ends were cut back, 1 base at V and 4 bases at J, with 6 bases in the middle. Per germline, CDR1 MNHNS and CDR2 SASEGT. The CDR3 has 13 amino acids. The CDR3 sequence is CASSEERADTQYF. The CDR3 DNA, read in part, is TGTGCCAGCAGTGAAGAGAGGGCAGATACG.

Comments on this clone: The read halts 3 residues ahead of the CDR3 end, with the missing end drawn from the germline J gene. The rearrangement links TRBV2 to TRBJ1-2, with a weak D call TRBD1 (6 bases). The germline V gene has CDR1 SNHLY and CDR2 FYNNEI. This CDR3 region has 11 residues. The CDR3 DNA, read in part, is TGTGCCAGCAGTACAGGGAGCGGC. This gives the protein CASSTGSG. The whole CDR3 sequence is CASSTGSGYTF. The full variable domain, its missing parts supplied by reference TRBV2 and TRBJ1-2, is EPEVTQTPSHQVTQMGQEVILRCVPISNHLYFYWYRQILGQKVEFLVSFYNNEISEKSEIFDDQFSVERPDGSNFTLKIRSTKLEDSAMYFCASSTGSGYTFGSGTRLTVV.

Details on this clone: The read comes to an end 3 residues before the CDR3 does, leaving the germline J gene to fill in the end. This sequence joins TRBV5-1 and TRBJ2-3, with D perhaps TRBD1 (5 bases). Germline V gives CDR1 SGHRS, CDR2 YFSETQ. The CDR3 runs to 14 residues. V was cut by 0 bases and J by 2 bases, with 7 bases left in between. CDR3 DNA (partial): TGCGCCAGCAGCTTGGGGGGCTCCACAGATACG. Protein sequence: CASSLGGSTDT. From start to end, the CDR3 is CASSLGGSTDTQYF.

The sequenced part of the CDR3 DNA is TGTGCCAGCAGCTTAGCCGGGTCCTACGAG. Translated, it gives CASSLAGSYE. The CDR3 as a whole reads CASSLAGSYEQYF. This sequence joins TRBV11-2 and TRBJ2-7; D gene unclear. The read ends 3 residues shy of where the CDR3 ends; the end is completed using the germline J gene. V lost 1 base and J lost 1, with 5 bases in between. CDR1 is SGHAT, CDR2 FQNNGV, per germline. The CDR3 length is 13 residues.

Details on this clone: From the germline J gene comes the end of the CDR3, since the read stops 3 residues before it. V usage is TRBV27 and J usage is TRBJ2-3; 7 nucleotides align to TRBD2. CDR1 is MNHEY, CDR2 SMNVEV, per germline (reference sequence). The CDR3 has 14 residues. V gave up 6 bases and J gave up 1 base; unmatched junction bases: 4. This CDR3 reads CASRLSGGTDTQYF. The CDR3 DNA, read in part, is TGTGCCAGCAGACTCAGCGGGGGCACAGATACG.

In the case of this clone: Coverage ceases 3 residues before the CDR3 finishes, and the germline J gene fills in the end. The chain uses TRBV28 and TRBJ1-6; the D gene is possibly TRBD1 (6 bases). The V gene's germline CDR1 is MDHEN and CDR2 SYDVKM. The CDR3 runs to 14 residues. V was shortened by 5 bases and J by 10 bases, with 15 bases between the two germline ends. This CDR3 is CASSRGGGGSPLHF. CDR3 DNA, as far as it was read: TGTGCCAGCAGTCGAGGAGGGGGTGGATCACCC.

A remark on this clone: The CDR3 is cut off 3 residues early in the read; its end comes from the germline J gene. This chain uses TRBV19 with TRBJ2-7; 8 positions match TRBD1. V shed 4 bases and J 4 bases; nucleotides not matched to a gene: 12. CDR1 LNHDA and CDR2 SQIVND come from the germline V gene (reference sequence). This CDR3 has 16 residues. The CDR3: CASSTNRGTGKYEQYF. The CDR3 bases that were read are TGTGCCAGTAGTACAAACCGGGGGACAGGAAAGTACGAG.

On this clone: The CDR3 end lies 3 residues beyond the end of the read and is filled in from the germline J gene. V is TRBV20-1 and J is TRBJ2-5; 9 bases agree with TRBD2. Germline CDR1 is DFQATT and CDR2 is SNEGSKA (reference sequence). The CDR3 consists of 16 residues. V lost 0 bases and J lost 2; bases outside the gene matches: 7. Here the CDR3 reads CSAREVSGGRQETQYF. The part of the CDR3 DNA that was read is TGCAGTGCTAGAGAGGTTAGCGGGGGCCGTCAAGAGACC.

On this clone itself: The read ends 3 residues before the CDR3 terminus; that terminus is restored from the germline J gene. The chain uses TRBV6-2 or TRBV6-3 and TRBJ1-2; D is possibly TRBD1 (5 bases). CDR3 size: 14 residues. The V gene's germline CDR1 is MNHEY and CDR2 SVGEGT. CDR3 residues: CASSPRLAGDGYTF. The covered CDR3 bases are TGTGCCAGCAGTCCGAGACTAGCGGGGGACGGG.

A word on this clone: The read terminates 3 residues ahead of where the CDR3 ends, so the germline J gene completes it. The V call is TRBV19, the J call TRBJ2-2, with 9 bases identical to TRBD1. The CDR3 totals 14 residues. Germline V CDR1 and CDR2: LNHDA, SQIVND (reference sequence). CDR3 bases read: TGTGCCAGTAGTTACAGGGGGCTCGGTGAAAAG. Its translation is CASSYRGLGEK. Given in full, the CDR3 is CASSYRGLGEKLFF. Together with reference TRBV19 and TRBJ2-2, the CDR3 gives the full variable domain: DGGITQSPKYLFRKEGQNVTLSCEQNLNHDAMYWYRQDPGQGLRLIYYSQIVNDFQKGDIAEGYSVSREKKESFPLTVTSAQKNPTAFYLCASSYRGLGEKLFFGEGSRLTVL.

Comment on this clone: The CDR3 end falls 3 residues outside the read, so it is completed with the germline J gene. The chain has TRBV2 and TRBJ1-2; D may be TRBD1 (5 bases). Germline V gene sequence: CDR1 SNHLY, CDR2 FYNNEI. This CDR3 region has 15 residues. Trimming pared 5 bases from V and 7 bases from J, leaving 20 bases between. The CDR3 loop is CASSKEGGAGPGYTF. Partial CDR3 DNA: TGTGCCAGCAGTAAGGAAGGAGGCGCGGGGCCTGGC.

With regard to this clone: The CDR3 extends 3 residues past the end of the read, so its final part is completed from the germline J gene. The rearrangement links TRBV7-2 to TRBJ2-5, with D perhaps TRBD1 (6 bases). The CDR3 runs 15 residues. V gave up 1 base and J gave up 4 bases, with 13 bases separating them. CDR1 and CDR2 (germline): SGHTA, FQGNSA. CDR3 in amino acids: CASSLVSGGRETQYF. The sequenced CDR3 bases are TGTGCCAGCAGCTTAGTCTCTGGGGGCCGAGAGACC.